This is a list of T cell receptor beta chains from one sample in a study of OX40 agonist ivuxolimab in advanced cancers. TCRdb's copy holds only in-frame clones and misses some; the assay was immunoSEQ multiplex PCR. This sample has about 43,000 clones, with around 88% found just once. The sequences come from CD4+ or CD8+ T cells sorted from blood, collected in a trial of the OX40 agonist ivuxolimab. The receptors shown here come from an adult with an advanced solid tumor such as melanoma, head and neck, liver or kidney cancer. CDR3s include the opening cysteine and the closing phenylalanine or tryptophan. D genes are given only for firm matches. Some rows have no size entry. The others give once, few or many, or a class for an expanded clone.

TRBJ1-1	NA	TRBD1	TRBV10-3	TGTGCCGCCAGCCTACAGGGGATGAACACTGAAGCTTTCTTT	CAASLQGMNTEAFF
TRBJ2-7	NA	TRBD2	TRBV11-1	TGTGCCAGCAGCTTACTGGGTCAGCGGGAGCAGGTTGGCGAGCAGTACTTC	CASSLLGQREQVGEQYF
TRBJ2-1	NA	NA	TRBV29-1	TGCAGCGTGGGCCGACAAGGGGTCTCCTACAATGAGCAGTTCTTC	CSVGRQGVSYNEQFF
TRBJ2-3	NA	NA	TRBV27	TGTGCCAGCAGTCTTTCACTATTTCCAGATACGCAGTATTTT	CASSLSLFPDTQYF
TRBJ2-3	NA	TRBD2	TRBV19	TGTGCCAGAAGCCCGGGACTAGCGGGAGAGGTCACAGATACGCAGTATTTT	CARSPGLAGEVTDTQYF
TRBJ1-1	NA	TRBD1	TRBV29-1	TGCAGCGCCCAGACAGGGGGGTATACTGAAGCTTTCTTT	CSAQTGGYTEAFF
TRBJ1-5	NA	NA	TRBV30	TGTGCCTGGAGTTCTAGGGGCCTGGGCAATCAGCCCCAGCATTTT	CAWSSRGLGNQPQHF
TRBJ2-7	NA	NA	TRBV19	TGTGCCAGTATCTTCGGGGATTCCTACGAGCAGTACTTC	CASIFGDSYEQYF
TRBJ1-1	NA	TRBD1	TRBV7-3	TGTGCCAGCAGCTTACTGGGACAGGGGGCAGGGAACACTGAAGCTTTCTTT	CASSLLGQGAGNTEAFF
TRBJ2-7	NA	NA	TRBV9	TGTGCCAGCAGCGTACTAAGGGAGTCCGAGCAGTACTTC	CASSVLRESEQYF
TRBJ2-5	NA	TRBD1	TRBV5-6	TGTGCCAGCAGCTTGGAAGGGACAGGGTATGCTGGAGAGACCCAGTACTTC	CASSLEGTGYAGETQYF
TRBJ1-1	NA	NA	TRBV7-9	TGTGCCAGCAGCTCGACAGGCTGGGGGCTGAACACTGAAGCTTTCTTT	CASSSTGWGLNTEAFF
TRBJ1-2	NA	NA	TRBV9	TGTGCCAGCAGCGTAGCCAGGGAAGAAAGTGGCTACACCTTC	CASSVAREESGYTF
TRBJ2-1	NA	NA	TRBV7-8	TGTGCCAGCAGCCTGCGACAGGATCTTAGCTCCTACAATGAGCAGTTCTTC	CASSLRQDLSSYNEQFF
TRBJ2-1	NA	NA	TRBV7-9	TGTGCCAGCCGGGGCGGGGAGCAGTTCTTC	CASRGGEQFF
TRBJ2-7	NA	NA	TRBV19	TGTGCCAGTAGTATGGCGTCAGCCTACGAGCAGTACTTC	CASSMASAYEQYF
TRBJ1-1	few	NA	TRBV29-1	TGCAGCGGCTGGCTGACTGAAGCTTTCTTT	CSGWLTEAFF
TRBJ2-7	NA	TRBD1	TRBV27	TGTGCCAGCAGTTTCGGGGACAGGGGACACGAGCAGTACTTC	CASSFGDRGHEQYF
TRBJ2-5	NA	TRBD1	TRBV7-9	TGTGCCAGCAGCCCACCTCGGATGGGACAGCCGAATCAAGAGACCCAGTACTTC	CASSPPRMGQPNQETQYF
TRBJ2-2	NA	TRBD1	TRBV2	TGTGCCAGCAGTGAACTTTGGGCAGGGGGTAGCACCGGGGAGCTGTTTTTT	CASSELWAGGSTGELFF
TRBJ2-7	few	NA	TRBV4-2	TGTGCCAGCAGCCAAGAAAGGTCGTCTGAACCCTACGAGCAGTACTTC	CASSQERSSEPYEQYF
TRBJ2-7	NA	NA	TRBV28	TGTGCCAGCACCCAGGACAGCTACGAGCAGTACTTC	CASTQDSYEQYF
TRBJ1-2	NA	NA	TRBV7-9	TGTGCCAGCAGCTCCGGAGGACAGTACGATTACTATGGCTACACCTTC	CASSSGGQYDYYGYTF
TRBJ2-7	once	NA	TRBV4-1	TGCGCCAGCAGCCAAGACTCCCCAGGGGAATACGAGCAGTACTTC	CASSQDSPGEYEQYF
TRBJ1-1	NA	NA	TRBV27	TGTGCCAGCAGTTGGGGGCAGGGAGTGAACACTGAAGCTTTCTTT	CASSWGQGVNTEAFF
TRBJ2-7	NA	TRBD1	TRBV6-5	TGTGCCAGCAGTTACTCTCTGACAGGGGACTACGAGCAGTACTTC	CASSYSLTGDYEQYF
TRBJ2-3	once	NA	TRBV6-4	TGTGCCAGCAGTGACTCTGGGGGGCTAGGCACAGATACGCAGTATTTT	CASSDSGGLGTDTQYF
TRBJ2-1	NA	TRBD2	TRBV14	TGTGCCAGCAGCCAAATAGCGGGAGGGCGTAGTGAGCAGTTCTTC	CASSQIAGGRSEQFF
TRBJ2-1	once	NA	TRBV5-1	TGCGCCAGCAGCTTGGAGGGGACTTGGGGCAATGAGCAGTTCTTC	CASSLEGTWGNEQFF
TRBJ2-5	NA	NA	TRBV21-1	TGTGCCAGCAGCGTAGATCCCCACACCGGGTTGAAAGAGACCCAGTACTTC	CASSVDPHTGLKETQYF
TRBJ1-2	NA	NA	TRBV6-5	TGTGCCAGCAGATCGGACAGCTTTGGGTATGGCTACACCTTC	CASRSDSFGYGYTF
TRBJ1-2	few	NA	TRBV6-5	TGTGCCAGCAGTTTTCAGGGGATCCACTATGGCTACACCTTC	CASSFQGIHYGYTF
TRBJ2-3	NA	TRBD2	TRBV11-1	TGTGCCAGCAGCCTCACTAGCGGGAAATGGGCAGATACGCAGTATTTT	CASSLTSGKWADTQYF
TRBJ2-7	NA	NA	TRBV5-6	TGTGCCAGCGATCCGAACGGGGGCGGGGGCGAGCAGTACTTC	CASDPNGGGGEQYF
TRBJ2-2	NA	NA	TRBV4-1	TGCGCCGGAAGGGAGGGGGCGGGCACCGGGGAGCTGTTTTTT	CAGREGAGTGELFF
TRBJ2-7	NA	TRBD1	TRBV11-2	TGTGCCAGCAGCGACGGACCCGGGACAGGGTTCTCCGAGCAGTACTTC	CASSDGPGTGFSEQYF
TRBJ2-1	NA	NA	TRBV7-6	TGTGCCAGCAGCATAGGGGGGGAGCCCTACAATGAGCAGTTCTTC	CASSIGGEPYNEQFF